This TCR beta chain was retrieved from a study of spatial heterogeneity in lung cancer. For the study at large: There were, on average, more than ten raw-read appearances for each unique TCR and UMI combination.

This clonotype was recorded at least ten times. What it binds is not known. Via MiXCR, TCRdb re-called the 5' RACE reads, giving one row per CDR3 protein. The sample lists approximately 92,000 distinct CDR3 sequences, approximately 12% seen once, with 35% to 45% in the top ten. Time point in this sample: sample taken at primary tumor resection. Material for sequencing was whole RNA from tumor, nontumor lung or frozen PBMC, left unsorted. Germline CDR1 SQVTM, CDR2 ANQGSEA. The germline V and J ends were trimmed by 4 bases and 0 bases, with 13 bases remaining between them. This CDR3 spans 15 amino acids. Broader study findings: Expanded tumor TCRs that were ubiquitous appeared in blood more at resection than follow-up.

This specimen consisted of PBMCs, obtained at surgery. The sequence was obtained from a male donor with early-stage non-small cell lung cancer. J is TRBJ2-4 and V is TRBV29-1; D gene unclear. CDR3 DNA sequence: TGCAGCGTTGTCCATGCGGAGCTAGCCAAAAACATTCAGTACTTC. Translation gives CSVVHAELAKNIQYF.